This TCR beta chain was sequenced in a study of control samples from healthy donors and cancer patients. The repertoire was sequenced with immunoSEQ multiplex PCR; TCRdb's copy has only in-frame clones and lacks some. The profile shows fewer than 200,000 clones, 93% of them singletons. V lost 6 bases and J lost 3, with 17 bases in between. Per the germline V gene, CDR1 is SGHTS and CDR2 is YDEGEE. The CDR3 contains 15 residues. The clonotype originates from a woman aged 60 to 75 in good health. The V and J genes are TRBV5-8 and TRBJ2-3; D is unclear. Sequencing input: blood. The CDR3 spells CASNPRTTRTDTQYF. The CDR3 DNA reads TGTGCCAGCAACCCTCGGACCACAAGGACAGATACGCAGTATTTT. The full variable domain, with the rest looked up from reference TRBV5-8 and TRBJ2-3, is EAGVTQSPTHLIKTRGQQATLRCSPISGHTSVYWYQQALGLGLQFLLWYDEGEERNRGNFPPRFSGRQFPNYSSELNVNALELEDSALYLCASNPRTTRTDTQYFGPGTRLTVL.